This T cell receptor beta chain appears in the sequencing data of a study of blood T cell repertoires in COVID-19. Using immunoSEQ multiplex PCR, the repertoire was profiled, and TCRdb retains in-frame clones only, with some absent. Among over 90,000 clones listed, approximately 86% were seen once. The CDR3 has 13 residues. The V end was cut by 3 bases, the J end by 2 bases, with 7 bases between. Germline loops: CDR1 KGHDR, CDR2 SFDVKD. Specimen: peripheral blood. The TCR originated in a human donor in a cohort sampled during active COVID-19. The gene calls are TRBV24-1 and TRBJ2-7; possibly TRBD1 for D (5 bases). CDR3: CATSDQGPYEQYF. As DNA, the CDR3 is TGTGCCACCAGTGATCAGGGTCCCTACGAGCAGTACTTC.